Below are 16 T cell receptor beta chains sequenced from a single sample in a study of shared clonotypes between healthy human individuals. Sequencing used immunoSEQ multiplex PCR; TCRdb keeps in-frame clones, though not all of them. Here the sample spans more than 2,000,000 clones, just over 90% being singletons. What was sequenced was naive CD4+ T cells from PBMCs. Regarding subset: CD45RA+ positively selected. These TCRs come from a young man in good health. Some clones in this sample may be carry-over from other donors' samples.

With respect to this clone: Different DNA sequences within this sample yield the same CDR3. The gene calls are TRBV20-1 and TRBJ2-5; D might be TRBD2 (5 bases). Germline CDR1 DFQATT, CDR2 SNEGSKA (reference sequence). V lost 6 bases and J lost 5, with 10 bases in between. This CDR3 is 11 amino acids long. The CDR3 loop is CSAARGETQYF. As DNA, the CDR3 is TGCAGTGCAGCCCGAGGGGAGACCCAGTACTTC.

The CDR3 is CASSPVGYGANEQFF. CDR3 bases: TGTGCCAGCAGTCCCGTAGGGTACGGGGCGAATGAGCAGTTCTTC. The gene calls are TRBV28 and TRBJ2-1; tentatively, D is TRBD1 or TRBD2 (5 bases each). This CDR3 is 15 amino acids long. CDR1 and CDR2 (germline): MDHEN, SYDVKM. V was pared by 5 bases and J by 7 bases, with 18 bases between.

The chain is built from TRBV28 and TRBJ1-2; D is unclear. Looked up from germline, CDR1 is MDHEN and CDR2 is SYDVKM. V was shortened by 2 bases and J by 4 bases, with 17 bases between the two germline ends. The CDR3 loop spans 16 amino acids. The CDR3 sequence is CASSLKPQLLRYGYTF. In DNA form, the CDR3 reads TGTGCCAGCAGTTTAAAGCCGCAGTTGCTCCGCTATGGCTACACCTTC.

Turning to this clone: The same CDR3 arises from other DNA sequences in this sample as well. J is TRBJ1-1 and V is TRBV5-1; TRBD1 matches at 8 bases. Germline CDR1 and CDR2: SGHRS and YFSETQ. This CDR3 comprises 14 residues. V lost 4 bases, J lost 2 bases, and 4 bases stayed unmatched. CDR3 amino acids: CASSPGQGNTEAFF. CDR3 in DNA: TGCGCCAGCAGCCCCGGACAGGGTAACACTGAAGCTTTCTTT.

The rearrangement uses TRBV7-2 and TRBJ2-1, with 10 bases fitting TRBD2. Germline trimming cut 6 bases from V and 7 bases from J; bases unmatched to any gene: 9. CDR1 is SGHTA and CDR2 is FQGNSA in the germline V gene. This CDR3 has 15 amino acids. The CDR3 spells CASSKREGLRNEQFF. The CDR3 DNA follows: TGTGCCAGCAGTAAGCGGGAGGGCCTTAGGAATGAGCAGTTCTTC.

CDR3 sequence reads: CASSSPREGYGYTF. The CDR3 DNA is TGTGCCAGCAGTTCCCCCCGGGAAGGCTATGGCTACACCTTC. This chain joins TRBV28 and TRBJ1-2, with D hard to call. Trimming removed 4 bases from V and 4 bases from J, with 13 bases in between. Per the germline V gene, CDR1 is MDHEN and CDR2 is SYDVKM. This CDR3 is 14 amino acids long.

The chain employs TRBV19 and TRBJ2-5; D ambiguous. The CDR3 runs to 14 residues. Germline V gene sequence: CDR1 LNHDA, CDR2 SQIVND (reference sequence). V shed 5 bases and J shed 0 bases, with 10 bases lying between them. This CDR3 is CASSWAVYQETQYF. For the CDR3, the DNA is TGTGCCAGTAGTTGGGCTGTATACCAAGAGACCCAGTACTTC.

The genes are TRBV27 and TRBJ2-3; TRBD1 agrees at 10 bases. Germline V CDR1 and CDR2: MNHEY, SMNVEV (reference sequence). The CDR3 spans 17 residues. Unmatched junction bases numbered 8, after V lost 2 bases and J lost 3 bases. The CDR3: CASSLGPGQGWTDTQYF. The CDR3 nucleotides read TGTGCCAGCAGTTTAGGCCCGGGACAGGGGTGGACAGATACGCAGTATTTT.

The chain carries TRBV7-8 and TRBJ2-7; the match to TRBD2 covers 7 bases. Unmatched junction bases numbered 7, after V lost 5 bases and J lost 3 bases. The CDR3 loop spans 14 amino acids. Germline V CDR1 and CDR2: SGHVS, FQNEAQ. The CDR3 reads CASSLGTTFYEQYF. The DNA for the CDR3 is TGTGCCAGCAGCCTAGGGACTACATTCTACGAGCAGTACTTC.

As regards this clone: One junction end disagrees with the germline gene, perhaps due to a read error. The V gene is TRBV4-2, the J gene TRBJ1-1; 9 positions agree with TRBD1. The CDR3 spans 15 residues. CDR1 LGHNA and CDR2 YNFKEQ come from the germline V gene. CDR3 sequence reads: CASSQGDRENTEAFF. CDR3 DNA: TGTGCCAGCAGTCAAGGGGACAGGGAAAACACTGAAGCTTTCTTT.

CDR3 nucleotides: TGTGCCAGCAGCTTCCGGACGGAAGCCAATTCACCCCTCCACTTT. The encoded protein is CASSFRTEANSPLHF. The chain combines TRBV7-6 with TRBJ1-6; the D is unclear. V lost 3 bases, J lost 7 bases, and 13 bases lay in between. CDR3 length equals 15 residues. The germline gives CDR1 SGHVS, CDR2 FNYEAQ.

The chain has TRBV7-2 and TRBJ1-5, with a weak D call TRBD1 (6 bases). Trimming pared 4 bases from V and 7 bases from J, leaving 11 bases between. CDR3 length: 13 amino acids. Germline V CDR1 and CDR2: SGHTA, FQGNSA. The CDR3 region is CASSWGLRQPQHF. The CDR3 DNA sequence: TGTGCCAGCAGCTGGGGGCTTAGGCAGCCCCAGCATTTT.

The chain joins TRBV11-2 to TRBJ2-7; the D is unclear. V was pared by 4 bases and J by 0 bases, with 7 bases between. The length of the CDR3 is 13 residues. Germline loops: CDR1 SGHAT, CDR2 FQNNGV. The CDR3 loop reads CASSSVSSYEQYF. The CDR3 nucleotides read TGTGCCAGCAGCTCGGTGAGCTCCTACGAGCAGTACTTC.

This clone was found once. The V call is TRBV9, the J call TRBJ2-5; unclear D gene. The germline V gene has CDR1 SGDLS and CDR2 YYNGEE. CDR3 size: 14 residues. Trimming took off 3 bases at V and 5 bases at J, with 14 bases between the two ends. The CDR3 loop is CASSGSVALETQYF. The CDR3 nucleotides read TGTGCCAGCAGCGGATCGGTGGCACTGGAGACCCAGTACTTC.

This chain joins TRBV7-8 and TRBJ1-5; 10 bases fit TRBD1. In germline, CDR1 is SGHVS, CDR2 FQNEAQ. With 4 bases clipped from V and 3 bases from J, the junction kept 6 bases outside the gene matches. The CDR3 extends over 16 amino acids. In DNA, the CDR3 is TGTGCCAGCAGCTCACCGGGACAGGGGACCAATCAGCCCCAGCATTTT. It encodes CASSSPGQGTNQPQHF. The full variable domain, with the rest looked up from reference TRBV7-8 and TRBJ1-5, is GAGVSQSPRYKVAKRGQDVALRCDPISGHVSLFWYQQALGQGPEFLTYFQNEAQLDKSGLPSDRFFAERPEGSVSTLKIQRTQQEDSAVYLCASSSPGQGTNQPQHFGDGTRLSIL.

The chain carries TRBV6-1 and TRBJ2-3, with D unclear. The CDR3 extends over 11 amino acids. V dropped 4 bases and J dropped 7 bases, with 6 bases sitting between them. CDR1 is MNHNS, CDR2 SASEGT, per germline. The CDR3 DNA reads as TGTGCCAGCAGTGCCCTGTATACGCAGTATTTT. It encodes CASSALYTQYF.